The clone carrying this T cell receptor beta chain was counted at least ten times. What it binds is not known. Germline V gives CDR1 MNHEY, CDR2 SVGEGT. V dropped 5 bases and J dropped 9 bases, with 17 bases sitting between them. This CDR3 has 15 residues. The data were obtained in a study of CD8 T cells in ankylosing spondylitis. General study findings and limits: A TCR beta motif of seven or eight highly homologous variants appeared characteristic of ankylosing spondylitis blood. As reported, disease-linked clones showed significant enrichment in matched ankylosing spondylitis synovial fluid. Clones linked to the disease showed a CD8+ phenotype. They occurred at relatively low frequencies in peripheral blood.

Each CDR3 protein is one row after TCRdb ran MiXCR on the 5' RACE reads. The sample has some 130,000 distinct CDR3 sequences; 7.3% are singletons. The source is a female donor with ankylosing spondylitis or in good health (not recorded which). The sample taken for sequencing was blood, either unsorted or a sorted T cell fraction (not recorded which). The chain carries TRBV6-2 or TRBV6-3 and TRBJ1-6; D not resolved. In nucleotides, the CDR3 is TGTGCCAGCAGTCGACCCGGGGTATCTGGTTCACCCCTCCACTTT. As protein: CASSRPGVSGSPLHF.